This TCR beta chain was profiled in a study of blood T cell repertoires in COVID-19. Study in general: COVID-19 samples, acute and convalescent, were from the United States, Italy and Spain. The cDNA or gDNA used as material had been derived from T cells, B-cell-depleted T cells, or PBMCs.

The ends lost 3 bases at V and 8 bases at J; junction bases unmatched: 10. In germline, CDR1 is DFQATT, CDR2 SNEGSKA (reference sequence). The CDR3 extends over 14 amino acids. Per the original data handling: Amplification of reference gene primers provided the estimated nucleated cell counts. Assay: immunoSEQ multiplex PCR; the TCRdb copy retains only in-frame clones and omits some. V and J calls and clone size are those listed in that table; D and trimming were worked out from the DNA. The sample yields tens of thousands of clones, 60% to 85% seen once. V gene TRBV20-1 combines with J gene TRBJ2-3, with 8 bases lining up with TRBD2. The sequencing input was peripheral blood. The source is a human donor in a cohort sampled during active COVID-19. CDR3 coding DNA: TGCAGTGCTAGTCTCCGGGGGGGTCCGAGTACGCAGTATTTT. Residues: CSASLRGGPSTQYF.